A single sample gave rise to the 17 T cell receptor beta chains below, sequenced in a study of T cells in Graves' hyperthyroidism and ophthalmopathy. TCR beta CDR3 regions were amplified from RNA. Researchers ran a first-round RT-PCR on the TCR CDR3 using the HTBI primer set. In TCRdb, the multiplex PCR reads were re-called with MiXCR into one record per CDR3 protein. Among hundreds of thousands of distinct CDR3 sequences listed, approximately 18% were seen once. The sample taken for sequencing was blood. The receptors stem from a woman aged 50 to 60 with Graves' hyperthyroidism that later progressed to Graves' ophthalmopathy.

This clonotype has at least ten counts. The chain is built from TRBV2 and TRBJ2-7, with 8 bases fitting TRBD1. Germline CDR1 and CDR2: SNHLY and FYNNEI. V was clipped by 7 bases and J by 3 bases; unmatched bases: 8. The CDR3 totals 14 residues. This CDR3 reads CASNFGTGVYEQYF. CDR3 bases: TGTGCCAGCAACTTTGGGACAGGAGTCTACGAGCAGTACTTC.

This clonotype was seen a handful of times. The J gene is TRBJ1-2, the V gene TRBV27; tentative D call: TRBD1 (5 bases). CDR1 is MNHEY, CDR2 SMNVEV, per germline (reference sequence). Trimming took 3 bases from V and 5 from J, leaving 13 bases between them. The CDR3 covers 14 residues. This chain's CDR3 is CASSFRGAPYGYTF. Here the CDR3 DNA reads TGTGCCAGCAGTTTCCGCGGGGCTCCTTATGGCTACACCTTC.

This clonotype was seen repeatedly, ten times or more. This chain connects TRBV7-9 to TRBJ2-1; perhaps TRBD1 as D (5 bases). This CDR3 comprises 15 residues. V lost 5 bases and J lost 6, with 17 bases in between. Germline loops: CDR1 SEHNR, CDR2 FQNEAQ (reference sequence). CDR3 region: CASSTDRVLSNEQFF. For the CDR3, the DNA is TGTGCCAGCAGCACCGACAGAGTACTCAGCAATGAGCAGTTCTTC.

This clonotype showed up many times. V is TRBV11-1 and J is TRBJ2-2, with D unresolved. CDR1 and CDR2 from the germline V gene are SGHAT and FQDESV (reference sequence). The V gene lost 1 base and the J gene lost 2 bases, with 14 bases spanning the gap. This CDR3 is 17 amino acids long. CDR3 sequence reads: CASSLGRRWNNTGELFF. The CDR3 DNA is TGTGCCAGCAGCTTAGGTCGCAGGTGGAATAACACCGGGGAGCTGTTTTTT.

The gene calls are TRBV18 and TRBJ1-4, with D hard to call. Germline CDR1 KGHSH, CDR2 LQKENI. The V end was cut by 2 bases, the J end by 4 bases, with 5 bases between. This CDR3 contains 13 residues. CDR3 nucleotides: TGTGCCAGCTCACCAGGCCTTAATGAAAAACTGTTTTTT. Its translation is CASSPGLNEKLFF.

In its sample, this clonotype was seen a few times. The genes are TRBV4-1 and TRBJ2-7; TRBD1 matches 9 bases. The germline CDR1 and CDR2 sequences are MGHRA and YSYEKL. The CDR3 consists of 16 residues. V shed 0 bases and J 2 bases; nucleotides not matched to a gene: 5. CDR3 coding DNA: TGCGCCAGCAGCCAAGAGCCGGGACAGGGAACCTACGAGCAGTACTTC. Protein sequence: CASSQEPGQGTYEQYF.

The chain is built from TRBV18 and TRBJ1-4, with a possible D match to TRBD1 (5 bases). V gave up 8 bases and J gave up 1 base, with 8 bases separating them. The germline V gene has CDR1 KGHSH and CDR2 LQKENI. This CDR3 is 13 amino acids long. The chain's CDR3 is CASRDGTNEKLFF. CDR3 in DNA: TGTGCCAGCCGGGACGGAACTAATGAAAAACTGTTTTTT.

The CDR3 DNA reads TGCGCCAGCAGCCCCCTAGGTGGATTTAATGAGCAGTTCTTC. Its protein is CASSPLGGFNEQFF. V is TRBV5-1 and J is TRBJ2-1; D uncertain. V was clipped by 4 bases and J by 7 bases, with 15 bases between them. Germline V gene data show CDR1 as SGHRS and CDR2 as YFSETQ. The CDR3 length is 14 residues.

The CDR3 region has the DNA TGTGCCAGCAGCCAAGACCCGCTAGCGGGGGGGCTTGAGACCCAGTACTTC. It codes for CASSQDPLAGGLETQYF. V usage is TRBV4-2 and J usage is TRBJ2-5; 12 bases agree with TRBD2. The CDR3 has 17 amino acids. CDR1 is LGHNA and CDR2 is YNFKEQ in the germline V gene. J gave up 5 bases and V 0 bases, and 7 bases lay outside the gene matches.

This clonotype was picked up one time. The chain uses TRBV5-1 and TRBJ2-3; D is ambiguous. Trimming pared 4 bases from V and 8 bases from J, leaving 14 bases between. The CDR3 length is 13 residues. The germline gives CDR1 SGHRS, CDR2 YFSETQ. The CDR3 nucleotides are TGCGCCAGCAGCCCCGTCGGAACGAGTACGCAGTATTTT. This gives the protein CASSPVGTSTQYF.

The gene calls are TRBV11-3 and TRBJ2-5; TRBD2 aligns across 8 bases. The CDR3 has 16 residues. Germline V gene sequence: CDR1 SGHNT, CDR2 YENEEA. The trim removed 5 bases at V and 0 bases at J, leaving 8 bases unmatched. The CDR3 sequence: CASSTRAGVDQETQYF. CDR3 DNA: TGTGCCAGCAGCACCCGAGCGGGGGTCGACCAAGAGACCCAGTACTTC.

This clonotype was counted ten times or more. The chain has TRBV12-3 or TRBV12-4 and TRBJ1-1; D perhaps matches TRBD1 (5 bases). CDR3 length: 14 amino acids. Trimming stripped 3 bases from V and 5 bases from J, with 13 bases between. Here the CDR3 DNA reads TGTGCCAGCAGTTTGGGGGGGATGGGGACTGAAGCTTTCTTT. It codes for CASSLGGMGTEAFF.

This clonotype was found many times. J is TRBJ1-5 and V is TRBV30, with unresolved D. Germline V gene lookup returns CDR1 GTSNPN and CDR2 SVGIG (reference sequence). The CDR3 runs 13 residues. Trimming removed 2 bases from V and 1 base from J, with 6 bases in between. Here the CDR3 DNA reads TGTGCCTGGAGTCTGTTAAGCAATCAGCCCCAGCATTTT. Translation: CAWSLLSNQPQHF.

This clonotype was seen at least ten times. V is TRBV11-2 and J is TRBJ1-1; a weak D match, TRBD1 (6 bases). This CDR3 region has 16 residues. The V end was cut by 1 base, the J end by 5 bases, with 17 bases between. Germline V gene data show CDR1 as SGHAT and CDR2 as FQNNGV. CDR3 amino acids: CASSLGGPRGGTEAFF. CDR3 coding DNA: TGTGCCAGCAGCTTAGGCGGCCCCAGGGGAGGGACTGAAGCTTTCTTT.

In its sample, this clonotype was seen many times. The V gene is TRBV9, the J gene TRBJ2-5; a weak D match, TRBD2 (7 bases). Germline V gives CDR1 SGDLS, CDR2 YYNGEE. Deletions cut 0 bases from V and 5 bases from J, with 11 bases between. The CDR3 has 14 residues. The CDR3 bases are TGTGCCAGCAGCGTAGCGGGGGGCCAGGAGACCCAGTACTTC. It yields the protein CASSVAGGQETQYF. Full variable domain (rest looked up from reference TRBV9 and TRBJ2-5): DSGVTQTPKHLITATGQRVTLRCSPRSGDLSVYWYQQSLDQGLQFLIQYYNGEERAKGNILERFSAQQFPDLHSELNLSSLELGDSALYFCASSVAGGQETQYFGPGTRLLVL.

V and J are TRBV3-1 and TRBJ2-7; D gene uncertain. There are 13 residues in the CDR3. Trimming removed 6 bases at V and 6 bases at J, with 15 bases between. CDR1 and CDR2 (germline): LGHDT, YNNKEL (reference sequence). The CDR3 sequence is CASSPLPWGEQYF. CDR3 DNA sequence: TGTGCCAGCAGTCCCCTACCATGGGGCGAGCAGTACTTC.

This clonotype was recorded many times. The chain couples TRBV3-1 to TRBJ2-3, with TRBD1 matching 9 bases. V was clipped by 0 bases and J by 2 bases; unmatched bases: 3. Germline V CDR1 and CDR2: LGHDT, YNNKEL (reference sequence). The CDR3 loop spans 16 amino acids. The CDR3 reads CASSQDWDRVTDTQYF. The CDR3 DNA reads as TGTGCCAGCAGCCAAGATTGGGACAGGGTCACAGATACGCAGTATTTT.